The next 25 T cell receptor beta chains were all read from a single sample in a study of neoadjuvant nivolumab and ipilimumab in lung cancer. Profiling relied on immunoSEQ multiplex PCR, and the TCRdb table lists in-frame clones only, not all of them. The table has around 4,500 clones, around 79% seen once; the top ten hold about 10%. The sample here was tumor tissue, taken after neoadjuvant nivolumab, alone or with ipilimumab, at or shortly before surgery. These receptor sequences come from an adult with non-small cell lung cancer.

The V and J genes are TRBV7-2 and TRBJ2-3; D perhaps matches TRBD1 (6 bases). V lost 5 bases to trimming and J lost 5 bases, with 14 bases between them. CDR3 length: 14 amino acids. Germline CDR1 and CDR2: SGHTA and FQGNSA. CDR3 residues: CASSPKGGLDTQYF. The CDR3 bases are TGTGCCAGCAGCCCTAAAGGGGGATTAGATACGCAGTATTTT.

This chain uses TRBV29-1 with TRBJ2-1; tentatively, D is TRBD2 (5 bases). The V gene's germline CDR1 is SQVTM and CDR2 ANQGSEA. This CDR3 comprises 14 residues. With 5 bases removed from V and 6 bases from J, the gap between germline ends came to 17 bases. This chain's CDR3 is CSVLIDSRGNEQFF. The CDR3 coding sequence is TGCAGCGTTTTGATAGACTCCCGGGGCAATGAGCAGTTCTTC.

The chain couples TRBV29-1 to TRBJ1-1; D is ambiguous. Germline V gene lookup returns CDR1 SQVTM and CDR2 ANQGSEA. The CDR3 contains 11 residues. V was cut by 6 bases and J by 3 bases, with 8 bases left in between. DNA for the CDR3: TGCAGCGTCCAGGTGGACACTGAAGCTTTCTTT. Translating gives CSVQVDTEAFF.

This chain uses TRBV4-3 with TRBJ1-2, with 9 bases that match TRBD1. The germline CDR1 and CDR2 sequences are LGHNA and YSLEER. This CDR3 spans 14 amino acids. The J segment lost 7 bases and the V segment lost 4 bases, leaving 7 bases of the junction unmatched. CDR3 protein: CASSLVQGASGYTF. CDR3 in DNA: TGCGCCAGCAGCCTAGTACAGGGGGCGAGTGGCTACACCTTC.

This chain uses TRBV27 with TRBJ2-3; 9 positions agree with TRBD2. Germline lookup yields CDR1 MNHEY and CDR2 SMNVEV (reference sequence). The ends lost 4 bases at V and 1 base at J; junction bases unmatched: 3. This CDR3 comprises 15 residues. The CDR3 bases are TGTGCCAGCAGTTCTCCTAGCGGGGGCACAGATACGCAGTATTTT. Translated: CASSSPSGGTDTQYF.

CDR3 sequence (DNA): TGTGCCAGTAGTATGGCTGTCGGGGGTAACACCGGGGAGCTGTTTTTT. Translating it yields CASSMAVGGNTGELFF. The rearrangement uses TRBV19 and TRBJ2-2, with D possibly TRBD2 on 6 matching bases. This CDR3 region has 16 residues. Per germline, CDR1 LNHDA and CDR2 SQIVND (reference sequence). V lost 3 bases and J lost 2, with 13 bases in between. The full variable domain, rest sourced from reference TRBV19 and TRBJ2-2, is DGGITQSPKYLFRKEGQNVTLSCEQNLNHDAMYWYRQDPGQGLRLIYYSQIVNDFQKGDIAEGYSVSREKKESFPLTVTSAQKNPTAFYLCASSMAVGGNTGELFFGEGSRLTVL.

In nucleotides, the CDR3 is TGTGCCAGCAGCGCCCACGGGAACACTGAAGCTTTCTTT. Translation gives CASSAHGNTEAFF. This chain joins TRBV9 and TRBJ1-1; D not certain. V lost 3 bases and J 1 base, leaving 7 bases between the germline ends. The CDR3 contains 13 residues. The germline V gene encodes CDR1 SGDLS and CDR2 YYNGEE.

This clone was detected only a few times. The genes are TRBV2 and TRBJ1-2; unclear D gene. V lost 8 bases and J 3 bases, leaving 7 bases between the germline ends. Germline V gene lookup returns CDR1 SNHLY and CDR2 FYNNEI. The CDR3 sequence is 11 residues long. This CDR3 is CASEKDYGYTF. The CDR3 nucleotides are TGTGCCAGCGAAAAGGACTATGGCTACACCTTC.

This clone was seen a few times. CDR3 DNA sequence: TGTGCCAGTAGTACGACAGCGATCTCTGGGGCCAACGTCCTGACTTTC. Amino acids: CASSTTAISGANVLTF. The chain carries TRBV19 and TRBJ2-6; possible D gene TRBD1, 5 bases. CDR3 length equals 16 residues. Deletions cut 4 bases from V and 0 bases from J, with 10 bases between. CDR1 and CDR2 from the germline V gene are LNHDA and SQIVND (reference sequence).

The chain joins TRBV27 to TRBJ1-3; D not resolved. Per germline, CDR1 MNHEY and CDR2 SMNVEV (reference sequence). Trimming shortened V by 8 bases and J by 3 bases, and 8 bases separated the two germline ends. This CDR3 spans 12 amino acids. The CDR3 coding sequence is TGTGCCAGCGGGAGATATGGAAACACCATATATTTT. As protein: CASGRYGNTIYF.

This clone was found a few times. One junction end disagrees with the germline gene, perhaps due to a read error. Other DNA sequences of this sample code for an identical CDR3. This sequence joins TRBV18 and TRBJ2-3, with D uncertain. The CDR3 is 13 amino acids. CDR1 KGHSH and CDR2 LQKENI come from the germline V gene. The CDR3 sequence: CASSPPVPDTQYF. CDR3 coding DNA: TGTGCCAGCTCCCCACCCGTACCAGATACGCAGTATTTT.

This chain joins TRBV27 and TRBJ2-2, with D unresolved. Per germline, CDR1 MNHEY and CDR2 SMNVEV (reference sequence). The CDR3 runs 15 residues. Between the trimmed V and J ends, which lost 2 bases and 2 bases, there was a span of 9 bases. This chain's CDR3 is CASSLRAFNTGELFF. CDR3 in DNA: TGTGCCAGCAGTTTAAGGGCCTTCAACACCGGGGAGCTGTTTTTT.

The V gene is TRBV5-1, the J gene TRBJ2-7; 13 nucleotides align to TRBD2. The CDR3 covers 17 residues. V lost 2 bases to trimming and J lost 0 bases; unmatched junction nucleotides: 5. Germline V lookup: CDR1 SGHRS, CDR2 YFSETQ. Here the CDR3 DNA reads TGCGCCAGCAGCTTCCCCGGACTAGCGGGGGCCTCCTACGAGCAGTACTTC. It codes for CASSFPGLAGASYEQYF.

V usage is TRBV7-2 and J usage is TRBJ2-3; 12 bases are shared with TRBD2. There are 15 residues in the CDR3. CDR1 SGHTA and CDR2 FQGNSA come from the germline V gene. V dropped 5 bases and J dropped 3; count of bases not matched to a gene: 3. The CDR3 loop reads CASSIGLAGTDTQYF. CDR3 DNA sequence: TGTGCCAGCAGCATTGGACTAGCGGGGACAGATACGCAGTATTTT.

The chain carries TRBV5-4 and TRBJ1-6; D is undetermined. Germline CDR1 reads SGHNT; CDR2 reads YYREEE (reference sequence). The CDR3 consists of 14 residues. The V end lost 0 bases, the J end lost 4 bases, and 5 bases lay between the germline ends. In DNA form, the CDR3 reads TGTGCCAGCAGCTTGGGACGGTATAATTCACCCCTCCACTTT. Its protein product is CASSLGRYNSPLHF. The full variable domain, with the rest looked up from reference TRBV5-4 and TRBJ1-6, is ETGVTQSPTHLIKTRGQQVTLRCSSQSGHNTVSWYQQALGQGPQFIFQYYREEENGRGNFPPRFSGLQFPNYSSELNVNALELDDSALYLCASSLGRYNSPLHFGNGTRLTVT.

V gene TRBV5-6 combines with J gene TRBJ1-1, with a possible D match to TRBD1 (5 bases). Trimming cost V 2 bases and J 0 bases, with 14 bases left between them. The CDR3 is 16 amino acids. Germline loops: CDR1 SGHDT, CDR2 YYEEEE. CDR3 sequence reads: CASSFWGRVLNTEAFF. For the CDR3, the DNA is TGTGCCAGCAGCTTTTGGGGCAGGGTACTGAACACTGAAGCTTTCTTT.

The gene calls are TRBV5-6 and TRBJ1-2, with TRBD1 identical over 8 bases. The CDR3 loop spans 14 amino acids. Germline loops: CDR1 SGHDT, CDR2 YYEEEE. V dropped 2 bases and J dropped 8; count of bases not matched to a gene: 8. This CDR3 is CASSLGGQGSGYTF. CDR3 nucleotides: TGTGCCAGCAGCTTAGGCGGACAGGGAAGCGGCTACACCTTC.

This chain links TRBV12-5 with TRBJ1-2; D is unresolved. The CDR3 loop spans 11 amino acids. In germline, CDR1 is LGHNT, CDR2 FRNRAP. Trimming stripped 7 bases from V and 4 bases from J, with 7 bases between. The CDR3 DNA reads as TGTGCTAGTGCAGAATCCTATGGCTACACCTTC. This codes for CASAESYGYTF.

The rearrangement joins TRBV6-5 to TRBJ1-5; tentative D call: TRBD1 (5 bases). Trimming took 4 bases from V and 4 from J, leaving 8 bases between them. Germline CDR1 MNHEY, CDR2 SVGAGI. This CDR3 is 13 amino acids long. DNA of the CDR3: TGTGCCAGCAGTTGGGACGGGAATCAGCCCCAGCATTTT. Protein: CASSWDGNQPQHF.

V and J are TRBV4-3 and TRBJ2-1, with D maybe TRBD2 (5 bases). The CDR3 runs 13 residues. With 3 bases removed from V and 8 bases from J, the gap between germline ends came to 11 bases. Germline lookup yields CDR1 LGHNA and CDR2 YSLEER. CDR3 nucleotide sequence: TGCGCCAGCAGCCAGGACTCAGGCGATGAGCAGTTCTTC. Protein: CASSQDSGDEQFF.

CDR3 amino acids: CSVGGSGHNEQFF. CDR3 in DNA: TGCAGCGTTGGAGGTAGCGGGCACAATGAGCAGTTCTTC. V and J are TRBV29-1 and TRBJ2-1; 7 nucleotides line up with TRBD2. J gave up 5 bases and V 4 bases, and 5 bases lay outside the gene matches. This CDR3 has 13 amino acids. The germline gives CDR1 SQVTM, CDR2 ANQGSEA.

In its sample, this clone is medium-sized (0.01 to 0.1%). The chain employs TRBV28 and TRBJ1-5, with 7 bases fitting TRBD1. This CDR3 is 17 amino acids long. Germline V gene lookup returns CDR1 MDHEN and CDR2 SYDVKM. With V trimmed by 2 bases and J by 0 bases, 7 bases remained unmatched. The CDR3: CASSLGGQTYSNQPQHF. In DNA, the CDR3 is TGTGCCAGCAGTTTAGGGGGACAGACTTATAGCAATCAGCCCCAGCATTTT.

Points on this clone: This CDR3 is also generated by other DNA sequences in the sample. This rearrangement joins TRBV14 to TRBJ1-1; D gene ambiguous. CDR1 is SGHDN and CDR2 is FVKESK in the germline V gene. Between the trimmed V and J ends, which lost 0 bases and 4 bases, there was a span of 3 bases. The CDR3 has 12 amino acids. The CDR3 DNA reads TGTGCCAGCAGCCAAGATTTCACTGAAGCTTTCTTT. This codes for CASSQDFTEAFF.

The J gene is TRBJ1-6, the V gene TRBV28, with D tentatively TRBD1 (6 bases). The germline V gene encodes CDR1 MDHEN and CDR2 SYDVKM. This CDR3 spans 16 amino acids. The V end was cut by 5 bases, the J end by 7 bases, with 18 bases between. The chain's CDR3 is CASSGVTGRRNSPLHF. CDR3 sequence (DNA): TGTGCCAGCAGTGGAGTCACAGGGCGTCGGAATTCACCCCTCCACTTT.

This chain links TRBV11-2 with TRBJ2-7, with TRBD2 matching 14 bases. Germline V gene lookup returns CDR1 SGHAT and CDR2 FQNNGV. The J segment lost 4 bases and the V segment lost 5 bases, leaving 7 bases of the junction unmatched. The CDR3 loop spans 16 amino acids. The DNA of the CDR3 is TGTGCCAGCAGCCCCCTGACTAGCGGGGGGGCGTACGAGCAGTACGTC. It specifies CASSPLTSGGAYEQYV.